This is a list of T cell receptor beta chains from one sample in a study of identical twins. Each CDR3 protein is one row after TCRdb ran MiXCR on the 5' RACE reads. The sample lists 550,000 to 700,000 distinct CDR3 sequences; more than 9% were seen once. These data were also filed under a second study, of yellow fever vaccine responses in identical twins.

Source material: PBMCs. The source is a young woman in good health. CDR3s include the opening cysteine and the closing phenylalanine or tryptophan. D genes are given only for firm matches. Size is stated for part of the rows, as once, few or many counts, or as a class when the clone is expanded.

D gene	V gene	J gene	clone size	CDR3 protein	CDR3 DNA
NA	TRBV19	TRBJ2-2	many	CASSIAGNTGELFF	TGTGCCAGTAGTATAGCAGGGAACACCGGGGAGCTGTTTTTT
NA	TRBV7-7	TRBJ2-3	few	CASSLTPALGTDTQYF	TGTGCTAGCAGCTTAACTCCGGCGTTAGGCACAGATACGCAGTATTTT
NA	TRBV7-2	TRBJ2-7	NA	CASSPRGGTTLKNEQYF	TGTGCCAGCAGCCCCCGGGGCGGGACAACCCTAAAAAACGAGCAGTACTTC
NA	TRBV7-8	TRBJ2-1	few	CASTNRLVFNEQFF	TGTGCCAGTACGAATAGACTAGTATTCAATGAGCAGTTCTTC
NA	TRBV29-1	TRBJ2-2	many	CSVRLTDREVGRNTGELFF	TGCAGCGTCCGCCTTACCGACAGGGAGGTCGGGAGGAACACCGGGGAGCTGTTTTTT
TRBD1	TRBV9	TRBJ1-5	many	CASSVGTGANQPQHF	TGTGCCAGCAGCGTAGGGACAGGTGCGAATCAGCCCCAGCATTTT
NA	TRBV14	TRBJ2-1	NA	CASSQNRGIRNEQFF	TGTGCCAGCAGCCAGAACAGAGGGATCCGTAATGAGCAGTTCTTC
NA	TRBV7-8	TRBJ2-2	many	CASSYTNSAGPGELFF	TGTGCCAGCAGCTATACAAACTCAGCGGGTCCCGGGGAGCTGTTTTTT
TRBD1	TRBV20-1	TRBJ2-7	NA	CSATPDRVSYEQYF	TGCAGTGCTACCCCGGACAGGGTCTCCTACGAGCAGTACTTC
NA	TRBV7-9	TRBJ1-1	NA	CASTRPSPNTEAFF	TGTGCCAGCACCAGACCTTCACCGAACACTGAAGCTTTCTTT
NA	TRBV5-1	TRBJ1-4	many	CASSLRGDEKLFF	TGCGCCAGCAGCTTGAGGGGGGATGAAAAACTGTTTTTT
NA	TRBV19	TRBJ1-5	NA	CASSGSHQPQHF	TGTGCCAGTTCTGGATCCCATCAGCCCCAGCATTTT
NA	TRBV29-1	TRBJ1-2	many	CSVERSATYGYTF	TGCAGCGTTGAAAGGTCTGCTACTTATGGCTACACCTTC
NA	TRBV28	TRBJ2-1	few	CASSFYWFYNEQFF	TGTGCCAGCAGTTTCTACTGGTTCTACAATGAGCAGTTCTTC
TRBD2	TRBV2	TRBJ2-7	NA	CASSDAPAGLPEQYF	TGTGCCAGCAGTGATGCCCCAGCGGGATTACCCGAGCAGTACTTC
NA	TRBV10-3	TRBJ2-3	few	CAISETLSTDTQYF	TGTGCCATCAGTGAAACACTCAGCACAGATACGCAGTATTTT
NA	TRBV5-1	TRBJ1-6	few	CASSLPEFNSPLHF	TGCGCCAGCAGCTTGCCGGAATTTAATTCACCCCTCCACTTT
NA	TRBV6-5	TRBJ1-2	NA	CASSYSNSYGYTF	TGTGCCAGCAGTTACTCCAACAGCTATGGCTACACCTTC
NA	TRBV6-6	TRBJ2-5	NA	CASSSHSQETQYF	TGTGCCAGCAGTTCACACTCACAAGAGACCCAGTACTTC
TRBD1	TRBV20-1	TRBJ2-3	few	CSEKDGTGADTQYF	TGCAGTGAAAAGGATGGTACAGGGGCAGATACGCAGTATTTT
TRBD2	TRBV7-2	TRBJ2-7	NA	CASSLGRGSIYEQYF	TGTGCCAGCAGCTTAGGGCGCGGGAGTATCTACGAGCAGTACTTC
NA	TRBV5-1	TRBJ1-5	many	CASSPGSRDSNQPQHF	TGCGCCAGCAGCCCCGGCTCGAGGGATAGCAATCAGCCCCAGCATTTT
TRBD2	TRBV7-3	TRBJ2-3	many	CASSPGLAGGPDTQYF	TGTGCCAGCAGCCCTGGACTAGCGGGGGGGCCAGATACGCAGTATTTT
NA	TRBV6-1	TRBJ2-4	many	CASRPGQLAKNIQYF	TGTGCCAGCCGGCCAGGCCAACTAGCCAAAAACATTCAGTACTTC
TRBD2	TRBV6-2/TRBV6-3	TRBJ2-7	few	CASSAGGSRRDEQYF	TGTGCCAGCAGCGCGGGCGGGAGCCGCCGGGACGAGCAGTACTTC
NA	TRBV7-9	TRBJ2-2	many	CASSLLVPGELFF	TGTGCCAGCAGCTTATTGGTTCCCGGGGAGCTGTTTTTT
TRBD2	TRBV12-3/TRBV12-4	TRBJ2-1	few	CASTTGTSGSEQFF	TGTGCCAGCACAACCGGGACTAGCGGGAGTGAGCAGTTCTTC
NA	TRBV20-1	TRBJ2-3	NA	CSARRGAVDTQYF	TGCAGCGCCCGGAGGGGGGCTGTAGATACGCAGTATTTT
TRBD2	TRBV7-8	TRBJ2-3	few	CASSLARISVAGHTDTQYF	TGTGCCAGCAGCTTAGCTAGGATAAGTGTAGCGGGTCACACAGATACGCAGTATTTT
NA	TRBV7-2	TRBJ1-4	NA	CASSLASRAGEKLFF	TGTGCCAGCAGCTTAGCCTCCAGGGCCGGGGAAAAACTGTTTTTT
TRBD2	TRBV6-2/TRBV6-3	TRBJ2-3	NA	CASPSCGRPTDTQYF	TGTGCCAGCCCCTCCTGCGGGAGACCCACAGATACGCAGTATTTT
TRBD2	TRBV20-1	TRBJ2-7	few	CSPAGTSGPLEQYF	TGCAGTCCGGCGGGGACTAGCGGCCCGTTAGAGCAGTACTTC
TRBD1	TRBV12-3/TRBV12-4	TRBJ2-7	few	CASRVDRVVSYEQYF	TGTGCCAGCAGGGTGGACAGGGTAGTTTCCTACGAGCAGTACTTC
NA	TRBV4-3	TRBJ2-1	NA	CASSQDRSLHSYNEQFF	TGCGCCAGCAGCCAAGACCGTTCCCTTCACTCCTACAATGAGCAGTTCTTC
NA	TRBV28	TRBJ2-7	many	CASTGGFFPYEQYF	TGTGCCAGCACCGGGGGATTTTTCCCCTACGAGCAGTACTTC
NA	TRBV7-9	TRBJ2-7	NA	CASSLLALQGDEQYF	TGTGCCAGCAGCCTACTAGCGCTACAGGGGGACGAGCAGTACTTC
NA	TRBV28	TRBJ2-7	NA	CASSLGHYSRGEQYF	TGTGCCAGCAGTTTAGGTCATTACTCGAGGGGCGAGCAGTACTTC
NA	TRBV6-1	TRBJ1-4	many	CASRGGLDEKLFF	TGTGCCAGCAGGGGAGGGCTAGATGAAAAACTGTTTTTT
TRBD1	TRBV12-3/TRBV12-4	TRBJ2-5	NA	CASSPTPDRGEGETQYF	TGTGCCAGCAGTCCGACGCCCGACAGGGGGGAAGGAGAGACCCAGTACTTC
TRBD1	TRBV29-1	TRBJ2-7	few	CSVRPRDRGSYEQYF	TGCAGCGTTCGCCCCCGGGACAGGGGATCCTACGAGCAGTACTTC
TRBD2	TRBV27	TRBJ2-1	NA	CASTPPGGWDEQFF	TGTGCCAGCACCCCTCCGGGGGGATGGGATGAGCAGTTCTTC
NA	TRBV20-1	TRBJ2-1	NA	CCARDLGPRTYNEQFF	TGCTGTGCTAGAGATTTGGGCCCGAGGACTTACAATGAGCAGTTCTTC
NA	TRBV19	TRBJ1-1	NA	CASHFGGERTEAFF	TGTGCCAGCCACTTTGGGGGGGAGAGGACTGAAGCTTTCTTT
TRBD2	TRBV7-2	TRBJ2-5	few	CASSFPMGLVETQYF	TGTGCCAGCAGCTTCCCCATGGGACTAGTAGAGACCCAGTACTTC
NA	TRBV6-1	TRBJ2-3	NA	CATSWGTDTQYF	TGTGCCACTTCTTGGGGCACAGATACGCAGTATTTT
NA	TRBV20-1	TRBJ2-1	many	CSARDSYEQFF	TGCAGTGCTAGAGATAGCTATGAGCAGTTCTTC
NA	TRBV7-2	TRBJ1-2	NA	CASSLYSQPVLYGYTF	TGTGCCAGCAGCTTATATTCACAACCCGTTTTATATGGCTACACCTTC
NA	TRBV9	TRBJ2-6	NA	CASSDRADGSSPAGANVLTF	TGTGCCAGCAGTGATAGAGCGGACGGTTCTTCTCCGGCGGGGGCCAACGTCCTGACTTTC
TRBD1	TRBV7-2	TRBJ2-7	NA	CASSLVGTEIYEQYF	TGTGCCAGCAGCTTAGTCGGGACAGAAATCTACGAGCAGTACTTC
NA	TRBV30	TRBJ2-1	few	CAWSVLRQNEQFF	TGTGCCTGGAGTGTACTGAGGCAGAATGAGCAGTTCTTC
NA	TRBV5-1	TRBJ2-7	few	CASSLVEDSYEQYF	TGCGCCAGCAGCTTGGTAGAGGATTCCTACGAGCAGTACTTC
NA	TRBV7-2	TRBJ2-1	few	CASSSIRSEQFF	TGTGCCAGCAGCTCGATCCGTAGTGAGCAGTTCTTC
TRBD2	TRBV4-1	TRBJ2-2	few	CASSQDPGLVNTGELFF	TGCGCCAGCAGCCAAGATCCGGGACTAGTGAACACCGGGGAGCTGTTTTTT
TRBD1	TRBV10-3	TRBJ2-2	few	CAISQGALDTGELFF	TGTGCCATCAGCCAGGGGGCGCTTGACACCGGGGAGCTGTTTTTT
NA	TRBV7-2	TRBJ2-5	NA	CASSPDGILWDQYF	TGTGCCAGCAGCCCGGACGGAATACTATGGGACCAGTACTTC
TRBD2	TRBV6-4	TRBJ2-3	few	CASRNTRQGEFLAGGPRTDTQYF	TGTGCCAGCAGAAATACAAGACAGGGGGAATTCCTAGCGGGAGGGCCGAGAACAGATACGCAGTATTTT
NA	TRBV20-1	TRBJ2-2	NA	CSASLRGQPPTGELFF	TGCAGTGCTAGCCTCCGGGGCCAGCCCCCCACCGGGGAGCTGTTTTTT